One and the same sample provided the 21 T cell receptor beta chains below, sequenced in a study of blood T cells in healthy people across ages. Primers used in a second PCR of about 7 to 11 cycles were a sample-barcoded 5' primer and a J-beta primer mix. TCRdb reanalysed the 5' RACE reads using MiXCR and keeps one entry per CDR3 protein. The table shows fewer than 800,000 distinct CDR3 sequences, with roughly 21% occurring only once. The sample consisted of blood. The receptors shown here come from an older man in good health.

The chain is built from TRBV20-1 and TRBJ1-2, with D unresolved. V shed 3 bases and J shed 2 bases, with 22 bases lying between them. Germline CDR1 is DFQATT and CDR2 is SNEGSKA (reference sequence). The CDR3 length is 17 residues. CDR3 amino acids: CSASGLGWVDANYGYTF. The CDR3 region has the DNA TGCAGTGCTAGTGGGCTGGGTTGGGTCGACGCCAACTATGGCTACACCTTC.

This chain uses TRBV7-2 with TRBJ2-5; 7 bases agree with TRBD1. This CDR3 is 14 amino acids long. CDR1 is SGHTA, CDR2 FQGNSA, per germline. V lost 6 bases to trimming and J lost 0 bases; unmatched junction nucleotides: 4. The CDR3 region has the DNA TGTGCCAGCAGGACAGGGCCGTACCAAGAGACCCAGTACTTC. Its protein is CASRTGPYQETQYF.

This clonotype was seen only a few times. This chain uses TRBV12-3 or TRBV12-4 with TRBJ1-5, with D perhaps TRBD1 (5 bases). CDR3 length: 17 amino acids. The ends were cut back, 7 bases at V and 1 base at J, with 20 bases in the middle. The CDR3 sequence is CASTGRVGLSSNQPQHF. The CDR3 DNA is TGTGCCAGCACCGGCAGGGTTGGGCTCTCAAGCAATCAGCCCCAGCATTTT.

The rearrangement links TRBV6-6 to TRBJ1-5, with a possible D match to TRBD1 (6 bases). V lost 4 bases and J 2 bases, leaving 12 bases between the germline ends. Germline V gene lookup returns CDR1 MNHNY and CDR2 SVGAGI (reference sequence). CDR3 length: 15 amino acids. The CDR3 coding sequence is TGTGCCAGCAGTTTAGCCCGACAGGGCAATCAGCCCCAGCATTTT. It specifies CASSLARQGNQPQHF.

The V call is TRBV5-6, the J call TRBJ2-7, with 8 bases identical to TRBD1. CDR1 and CDR2 from the germline V gene are SGHDT and YYEEEE. The CDR3 is 15 residues long. J was trimmed by 1 base and V by 4 bases; bases with no gene match: 7. The CDR3 nucleotides read TGTGCCAGCAGCAAAATGGACAGGGAGTCCTACGAGCAGTACTTC. It translates to CASSKMDRESYEQYF.

The rearrangement links TRBV20-1 to TRBJ2-1; D gene unclear. Trimming left V 6 bases short and J 3 bases short, with 6 bases between. The CDR3 covers 11 residues. In germline, CDR1 is DFQATT, CDR2 SNEGSKA (reference sequence). In DNA, the CDR3 is TGCAGTGCCGCCATCTACAATGAGCAGTTCTTC. Residues: CSAAIYNEQFF.

This chain links TRBV9 with TRBJ1-2, with a possible D match to TRBD1 (6 bases). The CDR3 is 14 amino acids. V lost 0 bases to trimming and J lost 2 bases, with 8 bases between them. Per germline, CDR1 SGDLS and CDR2 YYNGEE. The CDR3 sequence: CASSVVGQNYGYTF. Written as DNA, the CDR3 is TGTGCCAGCAGCGTAGTAGGACAGAACTATGGCTACACCTTC. The full variable domain, with the rest looked up from reference TRBV9 and TRBJ1-2, is DSGVTQTPKHLITATGQRVTLRCSPRSGDLSVYWYQQSLDQGLQFLIQYYNGEERAKGNILERFSAQQFPDLHSELNLSSLELGDSALYFCASSVVGQNYGYTFGSGTRLTVV.

The sample holds a few counts of this clonotype. Possible read error: a much larger clone is one base away. Here the CDR3 omits its conserved ending phenylalanine or tryptophan, so a read error is the likely source. The chain couples TRBV4-2 to TRBJ2-7, with D unclear. This CDR3 is 14 amino acids long. Germline lookup yields CDR1 LGHNA and CDR2 YNFKEQ. V was shortened by 1 base and J by 1 base, with 8 bases between the two germline ends. The CDR3 nucleotides read TGTGCCAGCAGCCAAGGCGACGGGTCCTACGAGCAGTACCTC. It codes for CASSQGDGSYEQYL.

This clonotype has a handful of counts. V gene TRBV6-5 combines with J gene TRBJ1-1; D is unclear. With 7 bases removed from V and 1 base from J, the gap between germline ends came to 10 bases. The CDR3 has 13 residues. Germline assignment: CDR1 MNHEY and CDR2 SVGAGI. This CDR3 is CASNPLGNTEAFF. The CDR3 DNA is TGTGCCAGCAATCCCCTGGGGAACACTGAAGCTTTCTTT.

This clonotype was detected ten times or more. V usage is TRBV7-9 and J usage is TRBJ2-5; D unclear. This CDR3 contains 13 residues. CDR1 and CDR2 from the germline V gene are SEHNR and FQNEAQ (reference sequence). Trimming took 5 bases from V and 1 from J, leaving 8 bases between them. As DNA, the CDR3 is TGTGCCAGCAGCCGTGGCGGCCAAGAGACCCAGTACTTC. It encodes CASSRGGQETQYF. Complete variable domain (other parts from reference TRBV7-9 and TRBJ2-5): DTGVSQNPRHKITKRGQNVTFRCDPISEHNRLYWYRQTLGQGPEFLTYFQNEAQLEKSRLLSDRFSAERPKGSFSTLEIQRTEQGDSAMYLCASSRGGQETQYFGPGTRLLVL.

This clonotype was counted only a few times. This chain uses TRBV20-1 with TRBJ2-5, with 7 bases lining up with TRBD2. The CDR3 has 17 residues. With 3 bases clipped from V and 5 bases from J, the junction kept 18 bases outside the gene matches. Germline values: CDR1 DFQATT, CDR2 SNEGSKA (reference sequence). CDR3 amino acids: CSASGQKLARMQETQYF. The CDR3 DNA follows: TGCAGTGCTAGTGGGCAAAAACTAGCGAGGATGCAGGAGACCCAGTACTTC.

This clonotype occurred a few times. The rearrangement joins TRBV10-3 to TRBJ2-5; 10 bases line up with TRBD1. Germline V CDR1 and CDR2: ENHRY, SYGVKD. V trimming: 2 bases; J trimming: 3 bases; junction bases outside the gene matches: 9. The CDR3 consists of 17 residues. This CDR3 reads CAISEPNGTGEKETQYF. The CDR3 DNA sequence: TGTGCCATCAGTGAGCCAAACGGGACAGGGGAGAAAGAGACCCAGTACTTC.

The rearrangement links TRBV20-1 to TRBJ2-1; 7 nucleotides line up with TRBD2. The last part of the DNA fits TRBJ2-7 better; the J call may be wrong. Germline lookup yields CDR1 DFQATT and CDR2 SNEGSKA (reference sequence). The CDR3 covers 15 residues. The CDR3 nucleotides are TGCAGTGCTAGGGGAGGGGCTAGCGGTTCCTACGAGCAGTACTTC. As protein: CSARGGASGSYEQYF.

This clonotype was recorded a few times. The chain recombines TRBV5-5 with TRBJ2-5, with no clear D. V was pared by 0 bases and J by 4 bases, with 10 bases between. Looked up from germline, CDR1 is SGHKS and CDR2 is YYEKEE (reference sequence). CDR3 length: 14 residues. CDR3 protein: CASSLDHGLETQYF. The CDR3 bases are TGTGCCAGCAGCTTGGATCATGGCTTAGAGACCCAGTACTTC. Based on the CDR3 plus reference TRBV5-5 and TRBJ2-5, the full variable domain is DAGVTQSPTHLIKTRGQQVTLRCSPISGHKSVSWYQQVLGQGPQFIFQYYEKEERGRGNFPDRFSARQFPNYSSELNVNALLLGDSALYLCASSLDHGLETQYFGPGTRLLVL.

The rearrangement links TRBV9 to TRBJ2-1; D uncertain. Per the germline V gene, CDR1 is SGDLS and CDR2 is YYNGEE. The CDR3 runs 14 residues. Trimming pared 4 bases from V and 8 bases from J, leaving 16 bases between. DNA for the CDR3: TGTGCCAGCAGCTCCCACGGGCGAGGAGATGAGCAGTTCTTC. Translating gives CASSSHGRGDEQFF.

This chain links TRBV20-1 with TRBJ1-5; D is unresolved. In germline, CDR1 is DFQATT, CDR2 SNEGSKA (reference sequence). CDR3 size: 14 residues. V dropped 3 bases and J dropped 2 bases, with 11 bases sitting between them. CDR3 sequence (DNA): TGCAGTGCTAGTGTAGGGAGGGGCAATCAGCCCCAGCATTTT. This translates into CSASVGRGNQPQHF.

This clonotype appeared a few times. The chain joins TRBV14 to TRBJ2-2; TRBD2 aligns across 10 bases. The V and J ends lost 4 bases and 5 bases, in that order; junction bases with no gene match: 4. Germline CDR1 SGHDN, CDR2 FVKESK. CDR3 length: 15 residues. The CDR3: CASSPSGRRTGELFF. The CDR3 DNA reads TGTGCCAGCAGCCCTAGCGGGAGAAGGACCGGGGAGCTGTTTTTT. Together with reference TRBV14 and TRBJ2-2, the CDR3 gives the full variable domain: EAGVTQFPSHSVIEKGQTVTLRCDPISGHDNLYWYRRVMGKEIKFLLHFVKESKQDESGMPNNRFLAERTGGTYSTLKVQPAELEDSGVYFCASSPSGRRTGELFFGEGSRLTVL.

The V call is TRBV6-5, the J call TRBJ1-2; 8 positions match TRBD1. This CDR3 comprises 13 residues. The trim removed 2 bases at V and 7 bases at J, leaving 3 bases unmatched. Germline CDR1 reads MNHEY; CDR2 reads SVGAGI. The CDR3 sequence: CASSYSRGLGYTF. The CDR3 DNA reads as TGTGCCAGCAGTTACAGCAGGGGGCTTGGCTACACCTTC.

This clonotype was detected only a few times. One end of the junction does not line up with germline, which may come from a read error. The chain uses TRBV4-1 and TRBJ2-5, with D maybe TRBD2 (5 bases). Near its end, the DNA agrees better with TRBJ2-7, so the J call may be wrong. The length of the CDR3 is 16 residues. Germline CDR1 MGHRA, CDR2 YSYEKL. CDR3 in DNA: TGCGCCAGCGGCCAAGATCGAGGGTCCCTTGCCTACGAGCAGTACTTC. This codes for CASGQDRGSLAYEQYF.

This clonotype was recorded a few times. This sequence joins TRBV4-2 and TRBJ2-3, with 10 bases lining up with TRBD2. V shed 1 base and J 5 bases; nucleotides not matched to a gene: 6. Per germline, CDR1 LGHNA and CDR2 YNFKEQ. The CDR3 extends over 16 amino acids. CDR3 sequence reads: CASSQALSGGGDTQYF. The CDR3 coding sequence is TGTGCCAGCAGCCAAGCTTTGAGCGGGGGGGGAGATACGCAGTATTTT.

The chain recombines TRBV3-1 with TRBJ2-5, with D uncertain. With 2 bases removed from V and 1 base from J, the gap between germline ends came to 5 bases. The V gene's germline CDR1 is LGHDT and CDR2 YNNKEL (reference sequence). The CDR3 sequence is 13 residues long. CDR3 bases: TGTGCCAGCAGCCAAAAGATCCAAGAGACCCAGTACTTC. Its protein is CASSQKIQETQYF.